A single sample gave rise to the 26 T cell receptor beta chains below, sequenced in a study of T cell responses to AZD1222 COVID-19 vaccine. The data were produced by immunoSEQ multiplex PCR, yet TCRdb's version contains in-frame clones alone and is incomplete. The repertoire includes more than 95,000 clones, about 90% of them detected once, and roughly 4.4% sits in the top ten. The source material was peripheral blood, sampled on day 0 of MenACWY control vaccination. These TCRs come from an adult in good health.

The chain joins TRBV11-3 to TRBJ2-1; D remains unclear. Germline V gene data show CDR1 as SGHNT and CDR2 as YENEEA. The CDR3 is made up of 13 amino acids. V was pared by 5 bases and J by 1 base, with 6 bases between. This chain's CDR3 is CASSRRSYNEQFF. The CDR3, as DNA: TGTGCCAGCAGCCGTAGGTCCTACAATGAGCAGTTCTTC.

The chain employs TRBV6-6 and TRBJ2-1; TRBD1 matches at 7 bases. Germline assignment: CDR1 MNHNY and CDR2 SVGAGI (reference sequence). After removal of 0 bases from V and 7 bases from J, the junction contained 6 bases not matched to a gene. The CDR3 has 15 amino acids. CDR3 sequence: CASSYSRQGRNEQFF. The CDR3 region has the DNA TGTGCCAGCAGTTACTCCCGACAGGGCCGGAATGAGCAGTTCTTC.

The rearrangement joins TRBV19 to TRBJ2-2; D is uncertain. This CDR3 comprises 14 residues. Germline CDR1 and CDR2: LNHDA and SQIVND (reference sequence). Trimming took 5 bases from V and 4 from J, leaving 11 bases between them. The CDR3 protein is CASSVATVTGELFF. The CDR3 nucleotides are TGTGCCAGTAGTGTGGCTACAGTCACCGGGGAGCTGTTTTTT.

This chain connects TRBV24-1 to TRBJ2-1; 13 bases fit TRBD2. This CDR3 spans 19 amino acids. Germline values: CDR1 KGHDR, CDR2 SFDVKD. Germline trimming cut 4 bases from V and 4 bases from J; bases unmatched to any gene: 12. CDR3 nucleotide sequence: TGTGCCACCAGTGAACCCCTAGGACTAGCGGGGGATCAGTACAATGAGCAGTTCTTC. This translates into CATSEPLGLAGDQYNEQFF.

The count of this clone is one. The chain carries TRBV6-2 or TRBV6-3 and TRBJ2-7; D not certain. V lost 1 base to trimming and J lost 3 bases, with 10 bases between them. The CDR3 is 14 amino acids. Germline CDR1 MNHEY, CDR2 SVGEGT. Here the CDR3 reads CASSYLASFYEQYF. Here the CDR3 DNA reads TGTGCCAGCAGTTACTTGGCCTCTTTCTACGAGCAGTACTTC.

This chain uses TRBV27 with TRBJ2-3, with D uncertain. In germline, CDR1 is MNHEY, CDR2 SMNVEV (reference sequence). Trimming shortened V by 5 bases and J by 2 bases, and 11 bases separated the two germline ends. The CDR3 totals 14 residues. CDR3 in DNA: TGTGCCAGCAGTGAGGTAGACAACACAGATACGCAGTATTTT. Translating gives CASSEVDNTDTQYF.

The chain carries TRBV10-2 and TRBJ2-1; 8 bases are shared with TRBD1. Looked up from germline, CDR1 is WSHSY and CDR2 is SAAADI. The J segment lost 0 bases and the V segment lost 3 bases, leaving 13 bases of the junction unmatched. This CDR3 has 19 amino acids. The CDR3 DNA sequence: TGCGCCAGCAGTGAATTTGGACAGGGAGTTCGGGGCTCCTACAATGAGCAGTTCTTC. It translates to CASSEFGQGVRGSYNEQFF.

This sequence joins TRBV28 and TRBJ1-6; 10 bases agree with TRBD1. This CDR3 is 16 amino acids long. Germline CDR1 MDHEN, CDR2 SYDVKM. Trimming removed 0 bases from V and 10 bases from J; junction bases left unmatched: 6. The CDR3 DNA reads TGTGCCAGCAGTTTATGGGGACAGGGGAAAGGATCACCCCTCCACTTT. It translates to CASSLWGQGKGSPLHF.

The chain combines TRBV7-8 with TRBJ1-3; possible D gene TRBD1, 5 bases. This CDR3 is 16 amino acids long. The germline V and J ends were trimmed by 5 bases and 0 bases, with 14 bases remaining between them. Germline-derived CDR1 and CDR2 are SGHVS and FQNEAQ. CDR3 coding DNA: TGTGCCAGCAGCAAATGGACGACAGACTCTGGAAACACCATATATTTT. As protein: CASSKWTTDSGNTIYF.

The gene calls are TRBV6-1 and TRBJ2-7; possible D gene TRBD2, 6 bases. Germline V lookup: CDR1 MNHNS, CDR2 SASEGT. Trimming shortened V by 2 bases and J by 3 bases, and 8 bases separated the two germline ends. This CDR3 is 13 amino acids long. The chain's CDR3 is CASSEMRGYEQYV. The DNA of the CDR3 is TGTGCCAGCAGTGAAATGCGGGGCTACGAGCAGTACGTC.

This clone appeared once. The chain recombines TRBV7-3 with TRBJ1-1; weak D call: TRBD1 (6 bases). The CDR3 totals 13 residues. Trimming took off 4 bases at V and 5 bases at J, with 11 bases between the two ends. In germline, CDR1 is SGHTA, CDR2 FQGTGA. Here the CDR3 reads CASSSGTQTEAFF. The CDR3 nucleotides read TGTGCCAGCAGCTCAGGGACACAAACTGAAGCTTTCTTT.

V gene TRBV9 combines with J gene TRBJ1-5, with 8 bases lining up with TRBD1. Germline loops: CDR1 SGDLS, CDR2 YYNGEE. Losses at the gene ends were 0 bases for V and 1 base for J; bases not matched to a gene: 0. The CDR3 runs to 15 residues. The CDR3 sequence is CASSVGQGSNQPQHF. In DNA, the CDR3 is TGTGCCAGCAGCGTAGGACAGGGGAGCAATCAGCCCCAGCATTTT. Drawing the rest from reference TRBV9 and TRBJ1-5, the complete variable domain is DSGVTQTPKHLITATGQRVTLRCSPRSGDLSVYWYQQSLDQGLQFLIQYYNGEERAKGNILERFSAQQFPDLHSELNLSSLELGDSALYFCASSVGQGSNQPQHFGDGTRLSIL.

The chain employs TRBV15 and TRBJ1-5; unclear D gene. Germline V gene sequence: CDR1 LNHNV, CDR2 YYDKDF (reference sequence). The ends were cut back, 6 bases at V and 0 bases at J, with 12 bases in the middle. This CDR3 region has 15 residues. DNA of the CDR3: TGTGCCACCAGGATGGAATTGAATAGCAATCAGCCCCAGCATTTT. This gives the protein CATRMELNSNQPQHF. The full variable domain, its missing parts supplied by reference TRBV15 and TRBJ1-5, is DAMVIQNPRYQVTQFGKPVTLSCSQTLNHNVMYWYQQKSSQAPKLLFHYYDKDFNNEADTPDNFQSRRPNTSFCFLDIRSPGLGDTAMYLCATRMELNSNQPQHFGDGTRLSIL.

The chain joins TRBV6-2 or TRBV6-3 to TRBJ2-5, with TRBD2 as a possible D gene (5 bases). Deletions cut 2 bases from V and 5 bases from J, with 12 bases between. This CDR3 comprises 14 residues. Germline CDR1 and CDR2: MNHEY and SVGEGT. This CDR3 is CASSYIGVVETQYF. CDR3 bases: TGTGCCAGCAGTTACATCGGGGTCGTGGAGACCCAGTACTTC.

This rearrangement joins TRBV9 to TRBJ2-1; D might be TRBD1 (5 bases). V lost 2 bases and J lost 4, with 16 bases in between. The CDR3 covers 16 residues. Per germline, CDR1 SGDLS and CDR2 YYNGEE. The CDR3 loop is CASSVVGLTGYNEQFF. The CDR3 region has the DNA TGTGCCAGCAGCGTCGTGGGGCTAACCGGTTACAATGAGCAGTTCTTC.

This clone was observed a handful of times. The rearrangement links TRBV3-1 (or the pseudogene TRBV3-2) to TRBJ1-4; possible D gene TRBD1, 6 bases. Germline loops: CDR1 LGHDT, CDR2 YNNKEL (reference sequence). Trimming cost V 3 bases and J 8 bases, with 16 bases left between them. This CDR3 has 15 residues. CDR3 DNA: TGTGCCAGCAGCCACTGGGCAGGGGAGAGGGAAAAACTGTTTTTT. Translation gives CASSHWAGEREKLFF.

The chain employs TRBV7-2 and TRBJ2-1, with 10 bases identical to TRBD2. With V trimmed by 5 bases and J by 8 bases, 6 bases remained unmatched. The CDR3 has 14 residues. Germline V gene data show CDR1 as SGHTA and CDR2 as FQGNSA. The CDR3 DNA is TGTGCCAGCAGCGGGGCTAGCGGGAGCTATGAGCAGTTCTTC. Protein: CASSGASGSYEQFF.

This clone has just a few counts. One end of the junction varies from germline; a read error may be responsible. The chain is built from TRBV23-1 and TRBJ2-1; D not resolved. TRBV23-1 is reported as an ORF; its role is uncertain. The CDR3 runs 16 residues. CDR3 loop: CASSQYGVGTNNEQFF. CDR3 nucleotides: TGCGCCAGCAGCCAATACGGAGTGGGCACAAACAATGAGCAGTTCTTC.

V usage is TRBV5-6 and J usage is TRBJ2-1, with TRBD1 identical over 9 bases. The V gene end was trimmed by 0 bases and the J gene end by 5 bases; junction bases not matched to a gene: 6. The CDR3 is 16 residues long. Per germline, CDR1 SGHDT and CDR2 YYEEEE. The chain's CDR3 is CASSLALTGGNNEQFF. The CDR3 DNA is TGTGCCAGCAGCTTGGCCCTGACAGGGGGAAACAATGAGCAGTTCTTC.

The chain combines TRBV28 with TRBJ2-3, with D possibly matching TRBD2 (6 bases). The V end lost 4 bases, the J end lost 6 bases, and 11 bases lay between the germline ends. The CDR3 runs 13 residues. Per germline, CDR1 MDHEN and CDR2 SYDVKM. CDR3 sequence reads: CASSSQGGDTQYF. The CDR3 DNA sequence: TGTGCCAGCAGTTCTCAGGGAGGTGATACGCAGTATTTT. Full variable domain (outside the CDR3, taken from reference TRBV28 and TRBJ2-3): DVKVTQSSRYLVKRTGEKVFLECVQDMDHENMFWYRQDPGLGLRLIYFSYDVKMKEKGDIPEGYSVSREKKERFSLILESASTNQTSMYLCASSSQGGDTQYFGPGTRLTVL.

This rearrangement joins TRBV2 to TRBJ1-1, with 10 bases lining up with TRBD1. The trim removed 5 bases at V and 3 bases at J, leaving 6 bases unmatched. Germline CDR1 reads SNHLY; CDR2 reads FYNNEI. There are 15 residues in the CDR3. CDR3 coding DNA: TGTGCCAGCAGTCGGGACAGGGGAGGGGACACTGAAGCTTTCTTT. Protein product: CASSRDRGGDTEAFF.

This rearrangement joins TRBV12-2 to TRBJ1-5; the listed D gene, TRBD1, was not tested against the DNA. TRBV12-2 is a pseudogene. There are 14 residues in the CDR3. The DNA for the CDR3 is TGTGCAAGTCGTCAAGGACAGGGGAATCAGCCCCAGCATTTT. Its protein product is CASRQGQGNQPQHF.

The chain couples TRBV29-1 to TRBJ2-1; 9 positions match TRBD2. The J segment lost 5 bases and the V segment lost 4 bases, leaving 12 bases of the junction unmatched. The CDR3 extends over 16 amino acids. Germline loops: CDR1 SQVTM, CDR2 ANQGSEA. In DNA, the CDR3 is TGCAGCGTTGTAGGGTGGCTAGCGGGATCCAACAATGAGCAGTTCTTC. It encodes CSVVGWLAGSNNEQFF.

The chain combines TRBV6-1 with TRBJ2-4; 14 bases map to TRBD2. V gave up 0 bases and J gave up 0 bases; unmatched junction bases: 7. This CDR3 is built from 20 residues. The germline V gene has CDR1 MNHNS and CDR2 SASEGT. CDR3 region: CASSEAAGTSGGLAKNIQYF. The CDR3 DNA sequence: TGTGCCAGCAGTGAAGCGGCAGGGACTAGCGGGGGCTTAGCCAAAAACATTCAGTACTTC.

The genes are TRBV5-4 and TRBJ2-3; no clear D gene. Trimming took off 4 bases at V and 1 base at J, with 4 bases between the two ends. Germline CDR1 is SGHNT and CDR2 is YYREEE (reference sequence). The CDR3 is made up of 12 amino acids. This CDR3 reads CASSPGTDTQYF. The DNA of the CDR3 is TGTGCCAGCAGCCCGGGCACAGATACGCAGTATTTT.

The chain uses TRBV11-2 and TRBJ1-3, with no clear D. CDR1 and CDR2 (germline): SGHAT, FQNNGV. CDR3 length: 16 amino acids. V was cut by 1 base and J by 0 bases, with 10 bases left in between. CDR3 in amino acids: CASSLVPIFSGNTIYF. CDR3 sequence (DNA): TGTGCCAGCAGCTTAGTTCCGATCTTCTCTGGAAACACCATATATTTT. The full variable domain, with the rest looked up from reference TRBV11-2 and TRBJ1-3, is EAGVAQSPRYKIIEKRQSVAFWCNPISGHATLYWYQQILGQGPKLLIQFQNNGVVDDSQLPKDRFSAERLKGVDSTLKIQPAKLEDSAVYLCASSLVPIFSGNTIYFGEGSWLTVV.